The T cell receptor beta chain under discussion was sequenced for a study of cytotoxic CD8 clonotypes in ibrutinib-treated CLL. At the level of the study: When averaged across all of the samples, the counts came to roughly 240,000 productive templates and about 100,000 productive rearrangements.

Cryopreserved PBMCs supplied about 2.1 micrograms of genomic DNA for TCR beta libraries. As to this clone: Its antigen remains unknown.

Profiling relied on immunoSEQ multiplex PCR, and the TCRdb table lists in-frame clones only, not all of them. In the table there are approximately 350,000 clones, over 60% of which are singletons. Study findings and constraints: Clonality was higher at ibrutinib response and returned toward baseline at progression.

This TCR was sampled from a human donor with chronic lymphocytic leukemia. The source material was PBMCs, sampled after 36 months of ibrutinib treatment.

CDR3 bases: TGTGCCAGCAGTCCGGTTGGAGCGGGGGGGCGCCAGTACTTC. Its translation: CASSPVGAGGRQYF. This rearrangement joins TRBV6-5 to TRBJ2-5, with 10 positions matching TRBD2. This CDR3 comprises 14 residues. Germline CDR1 reads MNHEY; CDR2 reads SVGAGI. V trimming: 5 bases; J trimming: 10 bases; junction bases outside the gene matches: 10.